By share of the sample, the clone carrying this T cell receptor beta chain is large. Its cognate antigen is unknown. The data are from a study of spatial heterogeneity in lung cancer. Study-wide background: Compared with alpha-chain sequences, beta-chain sequences were consistently detected in greater numbers.

Time point denoted: sample taken at primary tumor resection. Germline V gives CDR1 SGHTA, CDR2 FQGNSA. V shed 5 bases and J shed 5 bases, with 15 bases lying between them. The CDR3 is 14 residues long. General study points: The study found that expanded intratumoral alpha and beta TCR counts tracked tumor mutation counts. Coverage of tumor T cells, by estimate, reached about 7.6% for alpha chains and about 13% for beta chains.

TCRdb passed the 5' RACE reads through MiXCR, listing each CDR3 protein once. This table has more than 3,500 distinct CDR3 sequences, approximately 5.3% appearing once. The TCR sequence derives from a female donor with early-stage non-small cell lung cancer. The chain uses TRBV7-2 and TRBJ1-1; possibly TRBD1 for D (5 bases). The sample was lung tumor tissue, taken at surgery. CDR3 loop: CASSRGSRGTEAFF. The CDR3 DNA reads TGTGCCAGCAGCCGGGGGTCCCGGGGGACTGAAGCTTTCTTT.